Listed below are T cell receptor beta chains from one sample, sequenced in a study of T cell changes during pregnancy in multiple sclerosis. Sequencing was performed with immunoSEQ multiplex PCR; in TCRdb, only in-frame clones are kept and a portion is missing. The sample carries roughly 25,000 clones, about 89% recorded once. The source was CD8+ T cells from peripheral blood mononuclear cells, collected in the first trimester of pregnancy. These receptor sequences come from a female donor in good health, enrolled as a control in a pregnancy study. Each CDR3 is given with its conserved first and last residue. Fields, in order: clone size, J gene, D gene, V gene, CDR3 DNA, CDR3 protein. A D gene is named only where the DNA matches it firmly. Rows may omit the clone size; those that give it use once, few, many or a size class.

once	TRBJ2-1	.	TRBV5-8	TGTGCCAGCAGGTTTCATTCAGGGCCCAATGAGCAGTTCTTC	CASRFHSGPNEQFF
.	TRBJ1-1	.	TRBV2	TGTGCCAGCAGTGGCCAGGGGTTGAACACTGAAGCTTTCTTT	CASSGQGLNTEAFF
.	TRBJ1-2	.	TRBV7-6	TGTGCCAGCAGCTTAGCGACGGGGGGCGCTAACTATGGCTACACCTTC	CASSLATGGANYGYTF
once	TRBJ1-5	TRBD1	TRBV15	TGTGCCACCAGCAGAGGGGGGGACAGGTCGTTTAGCAATCAGCCCCAGCATTTT	CATSRGGDRSFSNQPQHF
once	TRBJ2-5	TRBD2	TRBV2	TGTGCCAGCAGTGCCGCTAGCGGGGGGTACCAAGAGACCCAGTACTTC	CASSAASGGYQETQYF
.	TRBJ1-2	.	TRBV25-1	TGTGCCAGCAGCCCTACAGGGAATAACTATGGCTACACCTTC	CASSPTGNNYGYTF
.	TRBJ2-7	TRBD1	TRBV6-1	TGTGCCAGCAGGCTACAGGGGGCCGGTCGGGAGCAGTACTTC	CASRLQGAGREQYF
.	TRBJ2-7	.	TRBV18	TGTGCCAGCACCTCAGCGTTTTTTAGCGAGCAGTACTTC	CASTSAFFSEQYF
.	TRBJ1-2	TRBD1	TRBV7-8	TGTGCCAGCAGCGTAACCGGGACAGGGGAAATCAACTATGGCTACACCTTC	CASSVTGTGEINYGYTF
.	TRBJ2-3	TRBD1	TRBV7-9	TGTGCCAGCAGCTCAAACGCCGGGACAGGGGTGGTTACGCAGTATTTT	CASSSNAGTGVVTQYF
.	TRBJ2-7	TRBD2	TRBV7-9	TGTGCCAGCAGCCCCGGACTAGCGGGAGGCCATCAAAATTACGAGCAGTACTTC	CASSPGLAGGHQNYEQYF
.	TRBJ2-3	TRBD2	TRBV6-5	TGTGCCAGCAGTTACGGTAGCGGGAGTAGGACAGATACGCAGTATTTT	CASSYGSGSRTDTQYF
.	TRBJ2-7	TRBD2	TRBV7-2	TGTGCCAGCAGCTTGACGACTAGCGGCTACGAGCAGTACTTC	CASSLTTSGYEQYF
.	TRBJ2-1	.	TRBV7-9	TGTGCCAGCAGCTTAAGGAAGGACACCTACAATGAGCAGTTCTTC	CASSLRKDTYNEQFF
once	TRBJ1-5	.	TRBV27	TGTGCCAGCAGTTCGCAGGGGTTTTGGCAGCCCCAGCATTTT	CASSSQGFWQPQHF
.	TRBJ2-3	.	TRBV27	TGTGCCAGCAGTTTCGTCCTAGCTAACCCAGATACGCAGTATTTT	CASSFVLANPDTQYF
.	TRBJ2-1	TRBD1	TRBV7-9	TGTGCCAGCAGCCCAGGACAGGGGGAGTATAATGAGCAGTTCTTC	CASSPGQGEYNEQFF
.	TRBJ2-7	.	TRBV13	TGTGCCAGCAGCTTAGGCGGGGACGAGCAGTACTTC	CASSLGGDEQYF